The T cell receptor (beta chain) described here comes from a study of T cell responses to AZD1222 COVID-19 vaccine. Study-wide points: Repertoire sampling happened only post peak T cell response. Mapped onto spike, vaccine-associated CD4 TCRs spanned it and were dominant at 160-218 and 743-854. Clonal diversity was possibly underestimated, and white British individuals and females predominated among donors. Compared with day 0, the breadth and depth of the Spike-specific TCR repertoire rose significantly after two doses of AZD1222.

The table lists this clone with a few counts. The antigen is not known. Sequencing used immunoSEQ multiplex PCR; TCRdb keeps in-frame clones, though not all of them. The table includes more than 35,000 clones, roughly 77% detected once. This CDR3 has 13 amino acids. Germline CDR1 and CDR2: SNHLY and FYNNEI. V shed 4 bases and J shed 7 bases, with 10 bases lying between them. The sample in question was peripheral blood, obtained 28 days after the second dose of the MenACWY control vaccine. The receptor's source is an adult who received the MenACWY meningococcal vaccine as a control. This chain links TRBV2 with TRBJ2-2; D unclear. The CDR3, as DNA: TGTGCCAGCAGTGCCATGTACGACGGGGAGCTGTTTTTT. It encodes CASSAMYDGELFF.